Included here is one T cell receptor (beta chain) sequence, with context. Study processing details: Reference gene primers were amplified, and this amplification served to estimate nucleated cell counts. Assay used: immunoSEQ multiplex PCR; TCRdb lists only in-frame clones, some missing. Clonal size and the V and J genes are those of that table, whereas D and trimming came from the DNA. The sample has approximately 500,000 clones, 88% seen once. With 5 bases clipped from V and 0 bases from J, the junction kept 5 bases outside the gene matches. The CDR3 has 15 amino acids. The V gene's germline CDR1 is KGHSH and CDR2 LQKENI. The source of the sample is a study of blood T cell repertoires in COVID-19. Across the whole study: Sources were T cells, B-cell-depleted T cells, or PBMCs; the material itself was cDNA or gDNA.

Sequenced sample: PBMCs or T cells enriched from blood (not recorded which). The V gene is TRBV18, the J gene TRBJ1-2; 8 bases are shared with TRBD1. This clonotype originated in a woman aged 40 to 55 who had recovered from COVID-19. As DNA, the CDR3 is TGTGCCAGCTCATCGGGGACAGGAGCTAACTATGGCTACACCTTC. It translates to CASSSGTGANYGYTF.